These 28 T cell receptor beta chains were all obtained from the same sample, sequenced in a study of CD8 T cells in ankylosing spondylitis. TCRdb reprocessed the 5' RACE reads with MiXCR, giving one entry per CDR3 protein. The sample consists of approximately 250,000 distinct CDR3 sequences, 30% to 40% of them appearing once. Sequenced sample: blood, either unsorted or a sorted T cell fraction (not recorded which). These receptors all come from a male donor with ankylosing spondylitis or in good health (not recorded which).

This clonotype was found a few times. This chain connects TRBV7-2 to TRBJ2-7; 7 positions agree with TRBD2. CDR3 size: 15 residues. Germline V lookup: CDR1 SGHTA, CDR2 FQGNSA. V shed 3 bases and J 0 bases; nucleotides not matched to a gene: 5. CDR3 nucleotides: TGTGCCAGCAGCTTCTTCGGGGGGATCTCCTACGAGCAGTACTTC. Its translation is CASSFFGGISYEQYF.

Only a few counts were recorded for this clonotype. The gene calls are TRBV12-3 or TRBV12-4 and TRBJ2-7; 7 bases line up with TRBD1. J was trimmed by 2 bases and V by 7 bases; bases with no gene match: 5. This CDR3 is built from 13 residues. The CDR3 coding sequence is TGTGCCAGCACCCGACAGGGTGCCTACGAGCAGTACTTC. Protein: CASTRQGAYEQYF.

The rearrangement links TRBV20-1 to TRBJ1-2, with D possibly being TRBD1 (6 bases). The CDR3 sequence is 13 residues long. The V gene lost 6 bases and the J gene lost 4 bases, with 15 bases spanning the gap. Germline lookup yields CDR1 DFQATT and CDR2 SNEGSKA (reference sequence). CDR3 residues: CSAGQMDLYGYTF. The CDR3 nucleotides are TGCAGTGCCGGACAGATGGACCTCTATGGCTACACCTTC.

This chain joins TRBV6-5 and TRBJ1-5, with 9 bases identical to TRBD1. Trimming cost V 2 bases and J 10 bases; bases outside gene matches: 9. There are 15 residues in the CDR3. In germline, CDR1 is MNHEY, CDR2 SVGAGI. DNA for the CDR3: TGTGCCAGCAGTTACGGGTCTGGGACAGGGTTTCCCCAGCATTTT. Translation gives CASSYGSGTGFPQHF.

The chain employs TRBV5-1 and TRBJ2-7; D is unresolved. The CDR3 is 13 amino acids. Between the trimmed V and J ends, which lost 5 bases and 3 bases, there was a span of 12 bases. Germline CDR1 reads SGHRS; CDR2 reads YFSETQ. CDR3: CASSAALNYEQYF. The CDR3 nucleotides read TGCGCCAGCAGTGCAGCATTAAACTACGAGCAGTACTTC.

The chain's CDR3 is CAISESLAGGLTDTQYF. CDR3 nucleotides: TGTGCCATCAGTGAGTCTCTAGCGGGGGGCCTCACAGATACGCAGTATTTT. V is TRBV10-3 and J is TRBJ2-3; 11 positions agree with TRBD2. The CDR3 totals 17 residues. The V and J ends lost 0 bases and 2 bases, in that order; junction bases with no gene match: 4. Germline V CDR1 and CDR2: ENHRY, SYGVKD.

The chain joins TRBV20-1 to TRBJ2-7; D gene unclear. Germline assignment: CDR1 DFQATT and CDR2 SNEGSKA (reference sequence). The V and J ends lost 0 bases and 1 base respectively, with 7 bases between them. The CDR3 runs to 13 residues. The CDR3 sequence is CSARDLPSYEQYF. The CDR3, as DNA: TGCAGTGCTAGAGATCTCCCGTCCTACGAGCAGTACTTC.

There are a few counts of this clonotype. V gene TRBV20-1 combines with J gene TRBJ1-5; tentative D call: TRBD1 (6 bases). CDR1 and CDR2 (germline): DFQATT, SNEGSKA (reference sequence). The V and J ends lost 7 bases and 13 bases respectively, with 20 bases between them. CDR3 length: 12 residues. The CDR3: CSVPGDGGVQHF. The CDR3 DNA is TGCAGTGTTCCGGGGGACGGGGGCGTACAGCATTTT.

The chain combines TRBV5-6 with TRBJ1-5; 12 bases are a match to TRBD1. The CDR3 extends over 17 amino acids. From germline, CDR1 is SGHDT and CDR2 YYEEEE. The J segment lost 4 bases and the V segment lost 2 bases, leaving 7 bases of the junction unmatched. The CDR3 here is CASSFRDRGRWNQPQHF. CDR3 coding DNA: TGTGCCAGCAGCTTCCGGGACAGGGGGCGTTGGAATCAGCCCCAGCATTTT.

The rearrangement links TRBV6-5 to TRBJ2-3, with D possibly called TRBD1 or TRBD2 (7 bases each). V was cut by 4 bases and J by 5 bases, with 16 bases left in between. The CDR3 extends over 15 amino acids. The germline CDR1 and CDR2 sequences are MNHEY and SVGAGI. CDR3 sequence: CASSSQGGAIDTQYF. For the CDR3, the DNA is TGTGCCAGCAGTTCCCAGGGGGGGGCCATAGATACGCAGTATTTT.

This clonotype was detected a few times. This chain connects TRBV12-3 or TRBV12-4 to TRBJ1-3; D remains ambiguous. V dropped 2 bases and J dropped 0 bases, with 11 bases sitting between them. This CDR3 has 16 residues. In nucleotides, the CDR3 is TGTGCCAGCAGTTTATACGGGCCTAGCTCTGGAAACACCATATATTTT. Amino acids: CASSLYGPSSGNTIYF.

The chain couples TRBV7-9 to TRBJ2-3; 8 bases align to TRBD2. This CDR3 comprises 14 residues. Germline V lookup: CDR1 SEHNR, CDR2 FQNEAQ (reference sequence). V lost 5 bases and J lost 8; bases outside the gene matches: 9. The CDR3 sequence is CASSPGTSWSTQYF. The CDR3 DNA reads as TGTGCCAGCAGCCCTGGGACTAGTTGGAGTACGCAGTATTTT.

To note about this clonotype: Sequence at one end of the junction differs from germline and may be a read error. This sequence joins TRBV20-1 and TRBJ2-2, with 9 bases identical to TRBD2. The CDR3 covers 15 residues. Germline-derived CDR1 and CDR2 are DFQATT and SNEGSKA (reference sequence). The CDR3 nucleotides read TGCAGTGCTACCTTTTACGGGACTAGCACCGGGGAGCTTTTTTTT. As protein: CSATFYGTSTGELFF.

This rearrangement joins TRBV7-2 to TRBJ2-3; D may be TRBD2 (6 bases). Trimming shortened V by 2 bases and J by 2 bases, and 11 bases separated the two germline ends. Germline V gene lookup returns CDR1 SGHTA and CDR2 FQGNSA. This CDR3 is built from 15 residues. DNA for the CDR3: TGTGCCAGCAGCTTACAGACTAGTACCACAGATACGCAGTATTTT. It specifies CASSLQTSTTDTQYF.

This clonotype was seen only a few times. The gene calls are TRBV20-1 and TRBJ2-1, with D possibly being TRBD1 or TRBD2 (5 bases each). CDR1 is DFQATT and CDR2 is SNEGSKA in the germline V gene (reference sequence). V was shortened by 6 bases and J by 0 bases, with 18 bases between the two germline ends. The CDR3 length is 16 residues. As DNA, the CDR3 is TGCAGTGCCAAACCTCAGTGGGGGAGCTCCTACAATGAGCAGTTCTTC. Translating gives CSAKPQWGSSYNEQFF.

This sequence joins TRBV27 and TRBJ1-5, with a weak D call TRBD1 (5 bases). Trimming left V 3 bases short and J 5 bases short, with 8 bases between. The CDR3 covers 13 residues. The germline gives CDR1 MNHEY, CDR2 SMNVEV (reference sequence). The CDR3 here is CASSFRGDQPQHF. The CDR3, as DNA: TGTGCCAGCAGTTTTAGAGGGGATCAGCCCCAGCATTTT.

The chain recombines TRBV12-3 or TRBV12-4 with TRBJ1-5; D not resolved. V lost 3 bases, J lost 0 bases, and 12 bases lay in between. This CDR3 is built from 16 residues. The chain's CDR3 is CASSLGHPYSNQPQHF. CDR3 sequence (DNA): TGTGCCAGCAGTTTGGGCCACCCATATAGCAATCAGCCCCAGCATTTT.

Worth noting for this clonotype: One junction end does not reproduce the germline sequence, and a read error may be involved. CDR3 amino acids: CASSRSHNEQFF. The CDR3 DNA sequence: TGTGCCAGCAGCCGCTCCCACAATGAGCAGTTCTTC. V and J are TRBV7-6 and TRBJ2-1; D unclear. This CDR3 is built from 12 residues. In germline, CDR1 is SGHVS, CDR2 FNYEAQ.

The rearrangement links TRBV27 to TRBJ1-5; D is undetermined. The CDR3 loop spans 14 amino acids. Germline V gives CDR1 MNHEY, CDR2 SMNVEV (reference sequence). V lost 0 bases and J lost 5, with 8 bases in between. The CDR3: CASSLSADYQPQHF. Written as DNA, the CDR3 is TGTGCCAGCAGTTTATCGGCTGACTATCAGCCCCAGCATTTT.

This clonotype showed up many times. This rearrangement joins TRBV6-4 to TRBJ2-1, with 11 positions matching TRBD1. The CDR3 is 15 amino acids. Germline V gives CDR1 MRHNA, CDR2 SNTAGT. Losses at the gene ends were 3 bases for V and 7 bases for J; bases not matched to a gene: 5. The CDR3: CASSDGTGGWNEQFF. CDR3 sequence (DNA): TGTGCCAGCAGTGATGGGACAGGGGGTTGGAATGAGCAGTTCTTC.

The chain uses TRBV12-3 or TRBV12-4 and TRBJ2-1, with 10 nucleotides matching TRBD1. The CDR3 has 15 residues. V trimming: 6 bases; J trimming: 5 bases; junction bases outside the gene matches: 7. The CDR3 protein is CASSPGQGEHNEQFF. The CDR3 nucleotides read TGTGCCAGCAGCCCCGGACAGGGGGAGCACAATGAGCAGTTCTTC.

The chain carries TRBV20-1 and TRBJ2-7; D not certain. Germline CDR1 and CDR2: DFQATT and SNEGSKA (reference sequence). The CDR3 length is 14 residues. V was trimmed by 0 bases and J by 0 bases, leaving 9 bases between them. This CDR3 is CSARDLTGSYEQYF. The CDR3 nucleotides read TGCAGTGCTAGAGATCTGACTGGCTCCTACGAGCAGTACTTC.

On this clonotype: An end of the junction differs from the germline gene, which may be a read error. This rearrangement joins TRBV7-9 to TRBJ2-7; D gene unclear. CDR3 length equals 14 residues. Germline V lookup: CDR1 SEHNR, CDR2 FQNEAQ (reference sequence). The CDR3 loop reads CASSLGQSSCEQYF. As DNA, the CDR3 is TGTGCCAGCAGCTTAGGGCAGAGCTCCTGCGAGCAGTACTTC. The whole variable domain, remainder taken from reference TRBV7-9 and TRBJ2-7, is DTGVSQNPRHKITKRGQNVTFRCDPISEHNRLYWYRQTLGQGPEFLTYFQNEAQLEKSRLLSDRFSAERPKGSFSTLEIQRTEQGDSAMYLCASSLGQSSCEQYFGPGTRLTVT.

The CDR3 region is CASSLALLDTQYF. CDR3 bases: TGCGCCAGCAGCTTGGCTTTACTCGATACGCAGTATTTT. The V and J genes are TRBV5-1 and TRBJ2-3, with D unresolved. Between the trimmed V and J ends, which lost 0 bases and 6 bases, there was a span of 8 bases. CDR1 is SGHRS and CDR2 is YFSETQ in the germline V gene. There are 13 residues in the CDR3.

V gene TRBV20-1 combines with J gene TRBJ1-5, with TRBD1 matching over 7 bases. This CDR3 has 14 amino acids. Trimming removed 5 bases from V and 7 bases from J; junction bases left unmatched: 11. Germline CDR1 reads DFQATT; CDR2 reads SNEGSKA (reference sequence). CDR3 loop: CSAVTGVSGQPQHF. Written as DNA, the CDR3 is TGCAGTGCTGTAACAGGGGTGAGTGGACAGCCCCAGCATTTT.

The rearrangement joins TRBV12-3 or TRBV12-4 to TRBJ2-6; 10 bases line up with TRBD1. The CDR3 covers 20 residues. V dropped 7 bases and J dropped 2; count of bases not matched to a gene: 17. The CDR3 DNA is TGTGCCAGCACACGTCGGGACAGGGGACTTTATTCGACTGGGGCCAACGTCCTGACTTTC. Its translation is CASTRRDRGLYSTGANVLTF.

The rearrangement uses TRBV10-3 and TRBJ2-5; 12 nucleotides line up with TRBD2. The CDR3 contains 16 residues. Germline V gene lookup returns CDR1 ENHRY and CDR2 SYGVKD. J was trimmed by 1 base and V by 6 bases; bases with no gene match: 6. CDR3 in amino acids: CAISKTSGGPQETQYF. CDR3 coding DNA: TGTGCCATCAGCAAGACTAGCGGGGGCCCCCAAGAGACCCAGTACTTC.

The J gene is TRBJ2-2, the V gene TRBV7-6; TRBD2 is a possible D gene (5 bases). The CDR3 is 14 residues long. V shed 8 bases and J shed 0 bases, with 10 bases lying between them. Germline assignment: CDR1 SGHVS and CDR2 FNYEAQ. This CDR3 reads CASLRGTNTGELFF. DNA of the CDR3: TGTGCCAGCCTCCGGGGAACGAACACCGGGGAGCTGTTTTTT.